The entry below gives a single T cell receptor beta chain sequence along with its context. These data are taken from a study of shared clonotypes between healthy human individuals. The length of the CDR3 is 13 residues. Deletions cut 4 bases from V and 4 bases from J, with 11 bases between. CDR1 ENHRY and CDR2 SYGVKD come from the germline V gene. TCRdb's copy holds only in-frame clones and misses some; the assay was immunoSEQ multiplex PCR. Of about 2.1 million clones in the sample, just over 90% were seen once. Only CD45RO-negative cells positively selected for CCR7 counted as naive CD8 cells, so terminally differentiated effector memory CD45RA+ cells were excluded.

Material for sequencing was naive CD8+ T cells from PBMCs. The J gene is TRBJ2-7, the V gene TRBV10-3, with a tentative D call TRBD1 (6 bases). The TCR sequence derives from a man between 18 and 35 years old in good health. Some clones in this sample may be carry-over from other donors' samples. The CDR3: CAISGGPGYEQYF. CDR3 DNA sequence: TGTGCCATCAGTGGGGGGCCGGGGTACGAGCAGTACTTC.